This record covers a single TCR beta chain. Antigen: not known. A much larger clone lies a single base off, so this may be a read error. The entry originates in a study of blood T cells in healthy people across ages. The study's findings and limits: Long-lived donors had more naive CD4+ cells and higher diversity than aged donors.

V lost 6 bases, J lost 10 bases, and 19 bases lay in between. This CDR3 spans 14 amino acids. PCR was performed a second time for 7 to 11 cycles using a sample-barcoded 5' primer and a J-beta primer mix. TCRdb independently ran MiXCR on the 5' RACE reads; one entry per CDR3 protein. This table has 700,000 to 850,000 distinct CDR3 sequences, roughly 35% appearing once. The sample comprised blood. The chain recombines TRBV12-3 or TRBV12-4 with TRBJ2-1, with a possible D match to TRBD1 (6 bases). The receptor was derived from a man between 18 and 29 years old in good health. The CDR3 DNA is TGTGCCAGCAGCCTCCGGGACAAAGCGTACGAGCAGTTCTTC. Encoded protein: CASSLRDKAYEQFF.